Sequencing of this TCR beta chain was carried out in a study of T-cell reconstitution after alpha-beta-depleted transplantation in children. Study observations and caveats: Newly made T cells mostly supplied T-cell counts and diversity one year after transplant. About two months after transplant, alpha-beta T cells reportedly came from several hundred expanded graft clones. Surviving recipient T cells and intrathymic progenitors accounted for some patients' high TCRbeta diversity at day 60.

This clonotype was counted many times. The antigen is undetermined. A TCRbeta library incorporating unique molecular identifiers was prepared. TCRdb fed the PCR reads into MiXCR, producing one record per CDR3 protein. The sample has over 100,000 distinct CDR3 sequences; about 5.6% are singletons. This CDR3 has 16 residues. Trimming took 0 bases from V and 3 from J, leaving 16 bases between them. The germline gives CDR1 SQVTM, CDR2 ANQGSEA. The source material was PBMCs, mostly from graft donor cells, sampled 60 days after TCRalphabeta/CD19-depleted stem cell transplant. The TCR comes from a female patient aged 2-9 years who had a stem cell transplant for Fanconi anemia, so the T cells may come from the graft donor. The gene calls are TRBV29-1 and TRBJ2-3; no clear D gene. CDR3 bases: TGCAGCGTTGAAGATGAGGTCGGGCTAATAACAGATACGCAGTATTTT. Its protein product is CSVEDEVGLITDTQYF.